This record looks at one T cell receptor (beta chain) sequence and its context. Its specific antigen is unknown. Base-call qualities are not available, and no considerably larger clone is one nucleotide away. This sample was included in a study of blood T cell repertoires in COVID-19 (dated by TCRdb to 2020 to 2021). Regarding the study in general: Samples from collaborators originated in the United States, Italy and Spain and spanned both the acute and convalescent phases of COVID-19. HLA class I and class II types, where available, came from metadata supplied by the sample provider rather than from assay-based typing. The samples were drawn from two sources: the first 160 participants of the ongoing ImmuneRACE study, and about 1,300 subjects contributed by 6 global collaborators. A de-identified subject ID, COVID-19 status, age in years and sex were almost always included in the sample metadata. Subjects who had been exposed to COVID-19, were actively infected with it, or had recovered from it provided the deeply sampled blood TCRbeta repertoires that made up the dataset. The prospective study material was composed of cDNA or gDNA derived from T cells, B-cell-depleted T cells, or PBMCs. The repertoires were released in a freely available public database intended as a resource for research on the immune response to SARS-CoV-2. On the study overall, not on this receptor specifically: The quantity of clinical and demographic metadata differed by source and by participant and was supplied without curation.

Samples from volunteer blood donors who had recovered from COVID-19 were contributed by a second Seattle source. Each collaborating institution followed its own protocols to collect whole blood in K2EDTA tubes. For TCRbeta analysis, collaborators shipped samples as frozen whole blood, isolated PBMCs, or DNA extracted from either of those sample types. The immunoSEQ Assay, a bias-controlled multiplex PCR, was used to amplify TCRbeta CDR3 regions from genomic DNA. The authors' pipeline ran thus. The number of nucleated cells in each sample was estimated from the amplification of reference gene primers within the assay. Sequence reads were collapsed and filtered to measure the absolute abundance of every unique TCRbeta CDR3 rearrangement. For each sample, productive Simpson clonality was calculated by taking the square root of Simpson's diversity index across productive rearrangements. TCRdb obtained this table from immuneACCESS and retained in-frame rearrangements with V and J assigned. These tables miss some clones; where compared with another copy, unresolved V genes account for less than half of the shortfall, and the remainder is unexplained. That table supplies the V and J calls and clone size; D and trimming were determined from the DNA. This sample is represented by about 200,000 clones; 75% to 90% of them were singletons. The ten largest clones take up around 6.5% of the sample.

Its CDR3 holds 15 amino acids, cysteine through phenylalanine. Solely the CDR3 DNA is kept, with 45 bases framed from the first base. Based on the germline V gene, the CDR1 and CDR2 sequences are MRHNA and SNTAGT. V and J are truncated by 3 bases and 5 bases respectively, leaving an intervening sequence of 11 bases. The TCR sequence derives from a man in his 60s who had recovered from COVID-19. This sequence uses TRBV6-4 and TRBJ1-6; a weak D assignment points to TRBD1 (5 bases agree). The specimen was peripheral blood. The CDR3 protein is CASSEFRADNSPLHF. The bases are TGTGCCAGCAGTGAGTTCAGGGCAGATAATTCACCCCTCCACTTT.